The 18 T cell receptor beta chains reported below all come from one sample, sequenced in a study of blood T cell repertoires in COVID-19. Assay: immunoSEQ multiplex PCR; the TCRdb copy retains only in-frame clones and omits some. The sample contains nearly 110,000 clones, about three quarters of which appear only once. Sequenced: peripheral blood. These receptors were obtained from a man between 65 and 85 years old with acute or convalescent COVID-19.

The rearrangement links TRBV29-1 to TRBJ2-7, with TRBD1 as a possible D gene (5 bases). V gave up 4 bases and J gave up 2 bases, with 9 bases separating them. The CDR3 length is 12 residues. Germline-derived CDR1 and CDR2 are SQVTM and ANQGSEA. CDR3 residues: CSVAQGTYEQYF. The CDR3 DNA reads TGCAGCGTTGCCCAGGGAACCTACGAGCAGTACTTC.

This clone was found a few times. V gene TRBV7-6 combines with J gene TRBJ2-1; 12 bases agree with TRBD2. The CDR3 runs 18 residues. V dropped 3 bases and J dropped 9; count of bases not matched to a gene: 15. Germline V gene data show CDR1 as SGHVS and CDR2 as FNYEAQ. The CDR3 spells CASSFDRAPSGGAREQFF. In nucleotides, the CDR3 is TGTGCCAGCAGCTTCGATCGAGCCCCTAGCGGGGGGGCACGTGAGCAGTTCTTC.

The V and J genes are TRBV24-1 and TRBJ2-1; no clear D. V was pared by 4 bases and J by 3 bases, with 6 bases between. Germline values: CDR1 KGHDR, CDR2 SFDVKD. The CDR3 has 13 residues. CDR3 nucleotides: TGTGCCACCAGTGACTCCTACTACAATGAGCAGTTCTTC. It specifies CATSDSYYNEQFF.

This clone was observed a handful of times. The chain couples TRBV2 to TRBJ1-1, with TRBD1 as a possible D gene (6 bases). With 7 bases removed from V and 0 bases from J, the gap between germline ends came to 12 bases. The CDR3 covers 14 residues. CDR1 is SNHLY and CDR2 is FYNNEI in the germline V gene. CDR3 loop: CASTGQLMNTEAFF. Here the CDR3 DNA reads TGTGCCAGCACCGGACAGTTGATGAACACTGAAGCTTTCTTT.

The chain uses TRBV7-3 and TRBJ2-1, with TRBD2 identical over 8 bases. CDR3 size: 16 residues. With 2 bases clipped from V and 0 bases from J, the junction kept 3 bases outside the gene matches. Germline assignment: CDR1 SGHTA and CDR2 FQGTGA. The CDR3 sequence is CASSLWSGGSYNEQFF. Written as DNA, the CDR3 is TGTGCCAGCAGCTTATGGAGCGGGGGCTCCTACAATGAGCAGTTCTTC. Variable domain in full (rest from reference TRBV7-3 and TRBJ2-1): GAGVSQTPSNKVTEKGKYVELRCDPISGHTALYWYRQSLGQGPEFLIYFQGTGAADDSGLPNDRFFAVRPEGSVSTLKIQRTERGDSAVYLCASSLWSGGSYNEQFFGPGTRLTVL.

The chain recombines TRBV5-1 with TRBJ1-1; 10 nucleotides align to TRBD1. The V segment lost 10 bases and the J segment 0 bases; nucleotides outside the gene matches: 12. This CDR3 is 16 amino acids long. In germline, CDR1 is SGHRS, CDR2 YFSETQ. CDR3 protein: CAGLLRTGGMNTEAFF. CDR3 DNA sequence: TGCGCCGGACTACTAAGGACAGGGGGTATGAACACTGAAGCTTTCTTT. Drawing the rest from reference TRBV5-1 and TRBJ1-1, the complete variable domain is KAGVTQTPRYLIKTRGQQVTLSCSPISGHRSVSWYQQTPGQGLQFLFEYFSETQRNKGNFPGRFSGRQFSNSRSEMNVSTLELGDSALYLCAGLLRTGGMNTEAFFGQGTRLTVV.

This chain connects TRBV29-1 to TRBJ2-2, with a weak D call TRBD2 (6 bases). Germline V gene sequence: CDR1 SQVTM, CDR2 ANQGSEA. The CDR3 runs to 14 residues. Deletions cut 7 bases from V and 4 bases from J, with 16 bases between. CDR3 nucleotides: TGCAGCGCTTCTTCGGGGGTTGGCACCGGGGAGCTGTTTTTT. It specifies CSASSGVGTGELFF.

This chain connects TRBV25-1 to TRBJ1-4; 8 bases fit TRBD1. J lost 7 bases, V lost 4 bases, and 8 bases had no gene match. Germline CDR1 reads MGHDK; CDR2 reads SYGVNS. The CDR3 is 15 amino acids. The CDR3: CASSAGQGETEKLFF. CDR3 in DNA: TGTGCCAGCAGTGCAGGACAGGGAGAAACTGAAAAACTGTTTTTT.

J is TRBJ2-5 and V is TRBV5-4; D is perhaps TRBD1 (6 bases). Trimming removed 4 bases at V and 0 bases at J, with 10 bases between. Germline lookup yields CDR1 SGHNT and CDR2 YYREEE (reference sequence). This CDR3 contains 14 residues. CDR3 region: CASSGKGDQETQYF. The CDR3 region has the DNA TGTGCCAGCAGCGGGAAGGGGGACCAAGAGACCCAGTACTTC.

This clone showed up just once. One end of the junction does not line up with germline, which may come from a read error. V gene TRBV3-1 (or the pseudogene TRBV3-2) combines with J gene TRBJ2-1, with 16 nucleotides matching TRBD2. The CDR3 has 14 amino acids. Germline assignment: CDR1 LGHDT and CDR2 YNNKEL (reference sequence). The CDR3 DNA is TGTGCCAGCACCCTGGGACTAGCGGGGGGGCCTAACCTCTTC. Translating gives CASTLGLAGGPNLF.

This chain connects TRBV15 to TRBJ1-4; weak D call: TRBD1 (5 bases). The CDR3 length is 15 residues. Germline V lookup: CDR1 LNHNV, CDR2 YYDKDF (reference sequence). The V gene lost 0 bases and the J gene lost 7 bases, with 12 bases spanning the gap. The CDR3 coding sequence is TGTGCCACCAGCAGAGATCGTGGAGACAGTGAAAAACTGTTTTTT. Translated: CATSRDRGDSEKLFF. Variable domain in full (rest from reference TRBV15 and TRBJ1-4): DAMVIQNPRYQVTQFGKPVTLSCSQTLNHNVMYWYQQKSSQAPKLLFHYYDKDFNNEADTPDNFQSRRPNTSFCFLDIRSPGLGDTAMYLCATSRDRGDSEKLFFGSGTQLSVL.

This chain uses TRBV5-5 with TRBJ2-5, with D perhaps matching TRBD2 (6 bases). The V and J ends lost 4 bases and 0 bases respectively, with 13 bases between them. The V gene's germline CDR1 is SGHKS and CDR2 YYEKEE (reference sequence). The length of the CDR3 is 15 residues. The CDR3, as DNA: TGTGCCAGCAGCCCGGCGGGGCCGCACCAAGAGACCCAGTACTTC. This codes for CASSPAGPHQETQYF. The whole variable domain, filled in from reference TRBV5-5 and TRBJ2-5, reads DAGVTQSPTHLIKTRGQQVTLRCSPISGHKSVSWYQQVLGQGPQFIFQYYEKEERGRGNFPDRFSARQFPNYSSELNVNALLLGDSALYLCASSPAGPHQETQYFGPGTRLLVL.

In the case of this clone: The sample carries other DNA sequences with the same CDR3. This chain joins TRBV6-5 and TRBJ2-3; D is perhaps TRBD2 (5 bases). This CDR3 contains 14 residues. Trimming took off 0 bases at V and 6 bases at J, with 10 bases between the two ends. Per the germline V gene, CDR1 is MNHEY and CDR2 is SVGAGI. CDR3 region: CASSYSEAADTQYF. The CDR3 DNA reads TGTGCCAGCAGTTACTCGGAGGCGGCGGATACGCAGTATTTT.

The CDR3 is CASSISQDRGMRGYTF. DNA for the CDR3: TGTGCCAGTAGTATCAGCCAGGACAGGGGAATGCGTGGCTACACCTTC. The chain is built from TRBV19 and TRBJ1-2; TRBD1 matches at 9 bases. Germline CDR1 reads LNHDA; CDR2 reads SQIVND (reference sequence). V trimming: 3 bases; J trimming: 7 bases; junction bases outside the gene matches: 12. The CDR3 runs 16 residues. Complete variable domain (other parts from reference TRBV19 and TRBJ1-2): DGGITQSPKYLFRKEGQNVTLSCEQNLNHDAMYWYRQDPGQGLRLIYYSQIVNDFQKGDIAEGYSVSREKKESFPLTVTSAQKNPTAFYLCASSISQDRGMRGYTFGSGTRLTVV.

The V and J genes are TRBV27 and TRBJ1-6; D might be TRBD1 (5 bases). This CDR3 has 14 amino acids. CDR1 MNHEY and CDR2 SMNVEV come from the germline V gene (reference sequence). V lost 2 bases, J lost 10 bases, and 12 bases lay in between. CDR3 region: CASSLGNSGSPLHF. The CDR3 region has the DNA TGTGCCAGCAGTTTAGGGAACTCAGGGTCACCCCTCCACTTT.

This clone was counted a few times. The V and J genes are TRBV6-2 or TRBV6-3 and TRBJ1-1; 8 bases are shared with TRBD1. The germline CDR1 and CDR2 sequences are MNHEY and SVGEGT. The ends lost 5 bases at V and 4 bases at J; junction bases unmatched: 6. This CDR3 is 14 amino acids long. This chain's CDR3 is CASSHHTGGTEAFF. DNA for the CDR3: TGTGCCAGCAGTCACCATACAGGGGGCACTGAAGCTTTCTTT.

This chain joins TRBV2 and TRBJ2-3, with D perhaps matching TRBD1 (6 bases). The CDR3 runs 15 residues. Germline loops: CDR1 SNHLY, CDR2 FYNNEI. V was pared by 6 bases and J by 0 bases, with 13 bases between. As DNA, the CDR3 is TGTGCCAGCAGCTTAGACAGGACTAGCACAGATACGCAGTATTTT. Residues: CASSLDRTSTDTQYF.

The genes are TRBV6-6 and TRBJ2-3; 9 bases are a match to TRBD2. The CDR3 covers 15 residues. The V segment lost 2 bases and the J segment 3 bases; nucleotides outside the gene matches: 3. Looked up from germline, CDR1 is MNHNY and CDR2 is SVGAGI (reference sequence). Here the CDR3 DNA reads TGTGCCAGCAGTTACGGAGCGGGGGGAACAGATACGCAGTATTTT. Translating it yields CASSYGAGGTDTQYF.